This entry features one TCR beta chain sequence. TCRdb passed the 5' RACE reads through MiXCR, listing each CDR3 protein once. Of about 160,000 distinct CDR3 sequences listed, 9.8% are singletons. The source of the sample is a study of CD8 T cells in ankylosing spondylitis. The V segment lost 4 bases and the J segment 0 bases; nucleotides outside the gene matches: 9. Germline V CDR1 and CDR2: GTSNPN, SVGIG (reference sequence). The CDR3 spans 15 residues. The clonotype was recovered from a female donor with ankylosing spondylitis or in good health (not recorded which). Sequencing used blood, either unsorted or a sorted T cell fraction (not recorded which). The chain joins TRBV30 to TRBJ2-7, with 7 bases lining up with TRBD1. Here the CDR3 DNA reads TGTGCCTGGACCGGCCTGACAGGGCACTCCTACGAGCAGTACTTC. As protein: CAWTGLTGHSYEQYF.